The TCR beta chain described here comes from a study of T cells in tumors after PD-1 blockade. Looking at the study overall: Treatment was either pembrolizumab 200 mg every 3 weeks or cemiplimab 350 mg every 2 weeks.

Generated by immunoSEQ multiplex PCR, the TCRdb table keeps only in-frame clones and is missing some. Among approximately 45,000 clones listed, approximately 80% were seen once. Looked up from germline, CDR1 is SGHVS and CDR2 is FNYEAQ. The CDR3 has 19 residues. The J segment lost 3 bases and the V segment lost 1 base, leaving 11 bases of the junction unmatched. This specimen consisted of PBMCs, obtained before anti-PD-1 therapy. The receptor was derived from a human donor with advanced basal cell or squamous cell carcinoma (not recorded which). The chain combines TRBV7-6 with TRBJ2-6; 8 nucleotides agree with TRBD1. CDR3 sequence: CASSLVSPTGAFGANVLTF. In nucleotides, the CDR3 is TGTGCCAGCAGCTTAGTTAGTCCGACAGGGGCGTTTGGGGCCAACGTCCTGACTTTC.